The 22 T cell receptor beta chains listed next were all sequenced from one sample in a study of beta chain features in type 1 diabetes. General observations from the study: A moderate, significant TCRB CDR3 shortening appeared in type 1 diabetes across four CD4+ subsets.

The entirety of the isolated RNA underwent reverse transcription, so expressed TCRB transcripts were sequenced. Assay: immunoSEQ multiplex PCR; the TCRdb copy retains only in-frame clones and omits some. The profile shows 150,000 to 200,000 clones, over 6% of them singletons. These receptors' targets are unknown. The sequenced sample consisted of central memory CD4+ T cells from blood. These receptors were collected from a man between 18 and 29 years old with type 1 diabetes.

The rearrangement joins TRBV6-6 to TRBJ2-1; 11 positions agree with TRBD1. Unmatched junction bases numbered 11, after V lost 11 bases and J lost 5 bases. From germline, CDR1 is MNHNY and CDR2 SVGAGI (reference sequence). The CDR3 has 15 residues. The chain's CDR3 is CAGFGGTGGNNEQFF. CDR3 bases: TGTGCCGGGTTTGGGGGGACAGGGGGGAACAATGAGCAGTTCTTC.

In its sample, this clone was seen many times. The CDR3 loop reads CASSFPGDAYEQYF. In nucleotides, the CDR3 is TGTGCCAGCAGCTTTCCAGGGGACGCCTACGAGCAGTACTTC. This chain joins TRBV7-9 and TRBJ2-7, with D maybe TRBD1 (6 bases). The V gene lost 3 bases and the J gene lost 2 bases, with 11 bases spanning the gap. The length of the CDR3 is 14 residues. Germline loops: CDR1 SEHNR, CDR2 FQNEAQ (reference sequence).

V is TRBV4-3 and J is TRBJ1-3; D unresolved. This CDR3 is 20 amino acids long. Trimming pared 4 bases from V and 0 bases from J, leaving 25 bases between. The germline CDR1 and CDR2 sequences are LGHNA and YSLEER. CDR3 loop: CASSRQRSTRGIVSGNTIYF. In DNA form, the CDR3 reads TGCGCCAGCAGCCGTCAGCGATCCACCCGAGGGATCGTCTCTGGAAACACCATATATTTT.

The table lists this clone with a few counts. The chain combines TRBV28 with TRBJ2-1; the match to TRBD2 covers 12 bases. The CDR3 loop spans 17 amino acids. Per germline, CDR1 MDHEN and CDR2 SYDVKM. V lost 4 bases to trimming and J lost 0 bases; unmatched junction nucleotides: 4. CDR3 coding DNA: TGTGCCAGCAGTTCCTCTAGCGGGAGGGCCTCCTACAATGAGCAGTTCTTC. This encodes CASSSSSGRASYNEQFF. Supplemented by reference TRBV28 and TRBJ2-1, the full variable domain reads DVKVTQSSRYLVKRTGEKVFLECVQDMDHENMFWYRQDPGLGLRLIYFSYDVKMKEKGDIPEGYSVSREKKERFSLILESASTNQTSMYLCASSSSSGRASYNEQFFGPGTRLTVL.

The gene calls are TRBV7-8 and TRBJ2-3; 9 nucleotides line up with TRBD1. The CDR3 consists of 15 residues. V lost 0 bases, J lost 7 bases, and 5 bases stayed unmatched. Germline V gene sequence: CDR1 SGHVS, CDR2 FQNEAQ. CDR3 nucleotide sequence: TGTGCCAGCAGCTTAGCCGGGACAGGGTTACATACGCAGTATTTT. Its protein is CASSLAGTGLHTQYF.

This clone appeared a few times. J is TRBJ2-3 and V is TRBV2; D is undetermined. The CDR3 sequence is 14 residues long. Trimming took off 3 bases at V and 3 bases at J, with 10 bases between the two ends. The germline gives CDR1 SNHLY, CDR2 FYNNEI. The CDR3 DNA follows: TGTGCCAGCAGTGAGACCCTAGTAACAGATACGCAGTATTTT. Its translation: CASSETLVTDTQYF.

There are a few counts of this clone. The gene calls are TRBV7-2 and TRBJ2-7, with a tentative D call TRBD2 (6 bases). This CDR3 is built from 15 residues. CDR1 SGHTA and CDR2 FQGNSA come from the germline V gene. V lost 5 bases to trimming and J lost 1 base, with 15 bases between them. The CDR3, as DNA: TGTGCCAGCAGCCGATCGGGACTGGAGTCCTACGAGCAGTACTTC. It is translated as CASSRSGLESYEQYF.

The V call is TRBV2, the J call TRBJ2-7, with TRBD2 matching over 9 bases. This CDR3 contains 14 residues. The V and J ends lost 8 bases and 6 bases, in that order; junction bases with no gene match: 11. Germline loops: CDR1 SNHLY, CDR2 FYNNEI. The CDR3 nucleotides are TGTGCCAGCGCCGGGACTAGCACATCGCGCGAGCAGTACTTC. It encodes CASAGTSTSREQYF.

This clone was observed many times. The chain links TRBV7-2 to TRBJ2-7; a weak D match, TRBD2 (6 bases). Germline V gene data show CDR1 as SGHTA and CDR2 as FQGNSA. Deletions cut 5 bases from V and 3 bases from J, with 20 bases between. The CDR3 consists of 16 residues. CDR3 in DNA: TGTGCCAGCAGCCCAGTGGGAGGTGGCATGAACTACGAGCAGTACTTC. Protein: CASSPVGGGMNYEQYF.

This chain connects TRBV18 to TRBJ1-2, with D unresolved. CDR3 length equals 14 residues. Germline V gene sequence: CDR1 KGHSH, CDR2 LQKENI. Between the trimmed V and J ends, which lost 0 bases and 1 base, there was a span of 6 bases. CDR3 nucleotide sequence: TGTGCCAGCTCACCACCGGAGGGTAACTATGGCTACACCTTC. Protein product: CASSPPEGNYGYTF.

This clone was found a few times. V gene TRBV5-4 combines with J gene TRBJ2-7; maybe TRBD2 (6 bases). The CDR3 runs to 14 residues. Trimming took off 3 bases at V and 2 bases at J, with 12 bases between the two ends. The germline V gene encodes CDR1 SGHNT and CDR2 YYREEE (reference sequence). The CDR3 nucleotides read TGTGCCAGCAGCTCGGGAGCCCAGGCCTACGAGCAGTACTTC. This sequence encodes CASSSGAQAYEQYF.

The CDR3 DNA follows: TGCGCCAGCAGCCGGACAGCGTACAATGAGCAGTTCTTC. Protein product: CASSRTAYNEQFF. The rearrangement joins TRBV4-1 to TRBJ2-1; TRBD1 is a possible D gene (6 bases). CDR1 and CDR2 from the germline V gene are MGHRA and YSYEKL. The CDR3 runs 13 residues. The V end was cut by 4 bases, the J end by 4 bases, with 8 bases between.

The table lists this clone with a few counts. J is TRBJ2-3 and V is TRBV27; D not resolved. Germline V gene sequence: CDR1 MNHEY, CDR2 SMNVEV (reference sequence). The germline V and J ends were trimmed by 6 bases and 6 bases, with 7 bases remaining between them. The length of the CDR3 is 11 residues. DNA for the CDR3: TGTGCCAGCAGGCGAGCGGATACGCAGTATTTT. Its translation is CASRRADTQYF.

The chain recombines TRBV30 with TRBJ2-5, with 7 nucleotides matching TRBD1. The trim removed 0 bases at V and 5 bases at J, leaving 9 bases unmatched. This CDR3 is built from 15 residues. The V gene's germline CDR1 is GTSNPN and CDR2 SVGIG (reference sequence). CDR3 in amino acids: CAWSVLDRMSETQYF. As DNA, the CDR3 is TGTGCCTGGAGTGTACTGGACAGGATGTCGGAGACCCAGTACTTC. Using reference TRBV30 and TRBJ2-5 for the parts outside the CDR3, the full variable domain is SQTIHQWPATLVQPVGSPLSLECTVEGTSNPNLYWYRQAAGRGLQLLFYSVGIGQISSEVPQNLSASRPQDRQFILSSKKLLLSDSGFYLCAWSVLDRMSETQYFGPGTRLLVL.

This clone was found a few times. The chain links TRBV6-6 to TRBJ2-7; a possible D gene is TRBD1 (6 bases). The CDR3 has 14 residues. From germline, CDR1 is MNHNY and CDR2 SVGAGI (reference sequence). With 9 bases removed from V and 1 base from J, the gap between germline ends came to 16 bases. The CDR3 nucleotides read TGTGCCAGTAGAGATGCAGGGGCGTCCTACGAGCAGTACTTC. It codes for CASRDAGASYEQYF.

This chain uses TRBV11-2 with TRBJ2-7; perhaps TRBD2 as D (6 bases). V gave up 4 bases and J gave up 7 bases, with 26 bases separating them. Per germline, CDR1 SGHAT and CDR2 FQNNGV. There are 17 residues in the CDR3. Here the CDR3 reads CASSSPSRGQRRGEQYF. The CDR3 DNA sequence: TGTGCCAGCAGCTCCCCTTCGCGGGGCCAGCGGCGAGGGGAGCAGTACTTC.

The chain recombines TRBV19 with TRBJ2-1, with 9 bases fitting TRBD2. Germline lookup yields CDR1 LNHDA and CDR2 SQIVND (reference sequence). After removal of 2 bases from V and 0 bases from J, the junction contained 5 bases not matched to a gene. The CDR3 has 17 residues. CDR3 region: CASSILAGPRSYNEQFF. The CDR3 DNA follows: TGTGCCAGTAGTATACTAGCGGGGCCCCGCTCCTACAATGAGCAGTTCTTC.

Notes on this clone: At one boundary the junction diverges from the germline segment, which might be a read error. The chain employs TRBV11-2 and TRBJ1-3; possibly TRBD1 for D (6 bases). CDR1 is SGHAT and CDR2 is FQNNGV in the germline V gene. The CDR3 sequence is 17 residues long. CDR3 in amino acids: CASSQGSGTNPGNTIYF. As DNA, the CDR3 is TGCGCCAGCAGCCAAGGCTCCGGGACAAACCCTGGAAACACCATATATTTT. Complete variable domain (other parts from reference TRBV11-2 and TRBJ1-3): EAGVAQSPRYKIIEKRQSVAFWCNPISGHATLYWYQQILGQGPKLLIQFQNNGVVDDSQLPKDRFSAERLKGVDSTLKIQPAKLEDSAVYLCASSQGSGTNPGNTIYFGEGSWLTVV.

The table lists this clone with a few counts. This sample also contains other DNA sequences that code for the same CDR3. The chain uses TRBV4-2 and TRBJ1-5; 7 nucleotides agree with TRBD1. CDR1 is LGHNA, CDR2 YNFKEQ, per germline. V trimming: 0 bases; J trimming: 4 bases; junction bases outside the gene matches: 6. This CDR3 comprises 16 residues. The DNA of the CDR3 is TGTGCCAGCAGCCAAGATCGGGCAGGGGGAAATCAGCCCCAGCATTTT. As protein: CASSQDRAGGNQPQHF.

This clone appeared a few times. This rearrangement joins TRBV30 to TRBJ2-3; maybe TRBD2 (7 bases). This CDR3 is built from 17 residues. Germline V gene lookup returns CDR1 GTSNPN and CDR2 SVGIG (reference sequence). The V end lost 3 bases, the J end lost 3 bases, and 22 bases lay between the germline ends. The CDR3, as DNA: TGTGCCTGGAGGTCGGCGGGGGCCAGAGGGGGAACAGATACGCAGTATTTT. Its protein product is CAWRSAGARGGTDTQYF.

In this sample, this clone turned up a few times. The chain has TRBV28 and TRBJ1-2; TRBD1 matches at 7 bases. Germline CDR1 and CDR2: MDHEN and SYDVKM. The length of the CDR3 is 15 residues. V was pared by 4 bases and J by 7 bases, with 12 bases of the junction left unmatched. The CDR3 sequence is CASSWGLGQVGGYTF. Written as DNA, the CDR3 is TGTGCCAGCAGTTGGGGCTTAGGACAGGTTGGTGGCTACACCTTC.

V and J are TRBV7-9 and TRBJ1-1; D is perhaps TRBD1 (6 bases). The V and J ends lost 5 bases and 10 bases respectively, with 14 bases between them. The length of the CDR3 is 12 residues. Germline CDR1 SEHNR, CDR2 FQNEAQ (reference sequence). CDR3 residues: CASSNPGGGAFF. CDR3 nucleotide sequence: TGTGCCAGCAGCAACCCGGGAGGGGGAGCTTTCTTT.